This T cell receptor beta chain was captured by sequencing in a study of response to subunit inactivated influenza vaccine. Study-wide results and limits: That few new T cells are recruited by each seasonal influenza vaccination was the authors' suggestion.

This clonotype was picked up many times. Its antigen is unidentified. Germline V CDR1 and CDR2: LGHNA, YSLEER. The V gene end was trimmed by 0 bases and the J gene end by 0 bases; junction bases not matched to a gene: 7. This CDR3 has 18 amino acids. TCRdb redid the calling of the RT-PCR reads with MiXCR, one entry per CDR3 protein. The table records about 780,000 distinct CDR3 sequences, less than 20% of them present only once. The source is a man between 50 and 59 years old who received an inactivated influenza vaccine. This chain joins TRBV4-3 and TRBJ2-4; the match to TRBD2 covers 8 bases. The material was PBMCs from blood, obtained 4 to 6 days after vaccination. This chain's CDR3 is CASSQDLAGGLAKNIQYF. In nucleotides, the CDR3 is TGCGCCAGCAGCCAAGATTTGGCGGGGGGCCTAGCCAAAAACATTCAGTACTTC.